The source of this T cell receptor (beta chain) is a study of tumor and adjacent non-tumor tissue in lung cancer. Germline V gene data show CDR1 as MNHEY and CDR2 as SVGEGT. This CDR3 comprises 17 residues. TCRbeta libraries were built with three rounds of nested PCR, modified from ARM-PCR. TCRdb reprocessed the multiplex PCR reads with MiXCR, giving one entry per CDR3 protein. The sample holds some 99,000 distinct CDR3 sequences, 60% to 80% seen once. No cell sorting was done before RNA was extracted from the tissue. As to this clonotype: Its antigen is not identified. Relative to the germline gene, one junction end is altered; a read error may explain this.

General study results and limits: Compared with tumor, normal lung showed significantly lower TCR diversity.

Input material: lung tumor tissue. This clonotype was obtained from a woman aged 55-75 years with non-small cell lung cancer. The V and J genes are TRBV6-2 or TRBV6-3 and TRBJ2-2, with 14 positions matching TRBD2. CDR3 in DNA: TGTGCCAGCAGACAGACTAGCGGGGGGGAGAACACCGGTGAGCTGTTATTT. Its translation: CASRQTSGGENTGELLF.